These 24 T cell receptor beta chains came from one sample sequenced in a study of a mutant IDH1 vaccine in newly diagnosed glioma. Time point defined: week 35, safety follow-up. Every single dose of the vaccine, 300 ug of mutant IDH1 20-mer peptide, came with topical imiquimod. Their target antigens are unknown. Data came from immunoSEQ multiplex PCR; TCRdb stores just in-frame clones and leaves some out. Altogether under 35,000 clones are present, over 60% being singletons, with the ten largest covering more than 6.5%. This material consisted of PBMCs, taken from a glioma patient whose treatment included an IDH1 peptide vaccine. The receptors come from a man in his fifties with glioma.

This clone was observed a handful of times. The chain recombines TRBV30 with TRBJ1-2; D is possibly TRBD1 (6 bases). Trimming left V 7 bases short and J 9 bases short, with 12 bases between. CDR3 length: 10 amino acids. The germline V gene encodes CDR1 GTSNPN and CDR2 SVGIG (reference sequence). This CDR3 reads CASRRGSYTF. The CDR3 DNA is TGTGCCTCTAGAAGGGGGAGCTACACCTTC.

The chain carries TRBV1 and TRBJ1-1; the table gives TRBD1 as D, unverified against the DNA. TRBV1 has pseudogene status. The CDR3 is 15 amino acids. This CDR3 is CTSSQGNVGQGFTFF. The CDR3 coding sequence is TGCACCAGCAGCCAAGGGAATGTGGGACAGGGTTTTACTTTCTTT.

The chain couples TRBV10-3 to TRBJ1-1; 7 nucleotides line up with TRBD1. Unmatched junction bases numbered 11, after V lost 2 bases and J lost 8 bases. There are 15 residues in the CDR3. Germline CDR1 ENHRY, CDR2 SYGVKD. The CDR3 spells CAISEAPEGATEAFF. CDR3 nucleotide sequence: TGTGCCATCAGTGAGGCGCCGGAGGGGGCAACAGAAGCTTTCTTT.

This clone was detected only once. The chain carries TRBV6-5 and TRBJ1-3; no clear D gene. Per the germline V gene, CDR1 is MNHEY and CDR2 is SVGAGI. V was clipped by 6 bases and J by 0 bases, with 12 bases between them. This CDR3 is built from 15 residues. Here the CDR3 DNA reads TGTGCCAGCAGACCCGACGGTTACTCTGGAAACACCATATATTTT. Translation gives CASRPDGYSGNTIYF.

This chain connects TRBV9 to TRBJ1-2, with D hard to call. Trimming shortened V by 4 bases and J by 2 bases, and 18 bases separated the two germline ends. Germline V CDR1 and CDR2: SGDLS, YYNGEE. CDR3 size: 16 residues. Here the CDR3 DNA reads TGTGCCAGCAGCACCCTTCCCCTGGGAAGGAACTATGGCTACACCTTC. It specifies CASSTLPLGRNYGYTF.

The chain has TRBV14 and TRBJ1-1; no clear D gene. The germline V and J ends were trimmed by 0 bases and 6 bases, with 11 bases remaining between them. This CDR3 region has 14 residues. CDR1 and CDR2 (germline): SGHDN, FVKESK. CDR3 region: CASSQEPRGAEAFF. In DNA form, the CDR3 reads TGTGCCAGCAGCCAAGAACCGCGTGGAGCTGAAGCTTTCTTT.

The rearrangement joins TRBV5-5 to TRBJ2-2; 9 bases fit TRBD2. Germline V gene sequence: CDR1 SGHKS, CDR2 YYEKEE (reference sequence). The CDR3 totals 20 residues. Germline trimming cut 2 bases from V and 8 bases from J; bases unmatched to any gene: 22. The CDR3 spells CASSFRPWAGGASSLGELFF. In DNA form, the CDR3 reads TGTGCCAGCAGCTTCCGCCCCTGGGCGGGGGGGGCCTCGTCCCTAGGGGAGCTGTTTTTT.

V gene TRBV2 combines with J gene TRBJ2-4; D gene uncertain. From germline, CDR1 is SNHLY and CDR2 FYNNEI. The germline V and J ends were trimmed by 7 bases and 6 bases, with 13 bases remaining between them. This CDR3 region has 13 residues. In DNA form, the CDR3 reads TGTGCCAGCACGGGCACTGCCCTAAACATTCAGTACTTC. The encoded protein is CASTGTALNIQYF.

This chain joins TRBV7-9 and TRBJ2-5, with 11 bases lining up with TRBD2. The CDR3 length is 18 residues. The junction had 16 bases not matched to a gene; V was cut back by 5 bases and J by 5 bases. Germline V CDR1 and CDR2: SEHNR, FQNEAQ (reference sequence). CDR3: CASSPPEGLAEERETQYF. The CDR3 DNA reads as TGTGCCAGCAGCCCCCCTGAGGGACTAGCGGAAGAAAGGGAGACCCAGTACTTC.

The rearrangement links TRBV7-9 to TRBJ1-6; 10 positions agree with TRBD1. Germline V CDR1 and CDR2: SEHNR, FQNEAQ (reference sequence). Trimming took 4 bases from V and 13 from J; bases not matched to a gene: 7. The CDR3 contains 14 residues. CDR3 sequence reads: CASSSGQGPKPLHF. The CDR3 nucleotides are TGTGCCAGCAGCTCGGGACAGGGGCCCAAGCCCCTCCACTTT.

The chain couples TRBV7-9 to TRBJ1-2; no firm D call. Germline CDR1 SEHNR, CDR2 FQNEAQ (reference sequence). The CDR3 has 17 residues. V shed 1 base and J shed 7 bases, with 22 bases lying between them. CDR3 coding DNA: TGTGCCAGCAGCTTAGACTTACCGATTTTGGACGGTGGTGGCTACACCTTC. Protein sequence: CASSLDLPILDGGGYTF.

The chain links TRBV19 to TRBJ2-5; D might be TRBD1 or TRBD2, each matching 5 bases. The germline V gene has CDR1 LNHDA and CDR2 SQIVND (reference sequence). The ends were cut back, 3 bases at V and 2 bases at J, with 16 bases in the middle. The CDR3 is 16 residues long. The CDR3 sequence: CASSMGRGPQQETQYF. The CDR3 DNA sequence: TGTGCCAGTAGTATGGGTAGGGGACCCCAACAAGAGACCCAGTACTTC. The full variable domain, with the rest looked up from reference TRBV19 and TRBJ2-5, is DGGITQSPKYLFRKEGQNVTLSCEQNLNHDAMYWYRQDPGQGLRLIYYSQIVNDFQKGDIAEGYSVSREKKESFPLTVTSAQKNPTAFYLCASSMGRGPQQETQYFGPGTRLLVL.

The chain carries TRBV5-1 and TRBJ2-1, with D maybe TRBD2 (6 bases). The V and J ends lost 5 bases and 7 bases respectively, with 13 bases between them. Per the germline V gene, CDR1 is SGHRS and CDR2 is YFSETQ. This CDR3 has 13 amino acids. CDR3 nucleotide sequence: TGCGCCAGCAGTCAAGGAGGGTGGAATGAGCAGTTCTTC. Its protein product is CASSQGGWNEQFF.

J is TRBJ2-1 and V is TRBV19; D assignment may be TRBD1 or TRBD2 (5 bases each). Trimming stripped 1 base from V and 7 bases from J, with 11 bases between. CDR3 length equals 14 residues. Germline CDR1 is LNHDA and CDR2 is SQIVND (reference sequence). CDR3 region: CASSIGGTDNEQFF. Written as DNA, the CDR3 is TGTGCCAGTAGTATAGGGGGGACCGATAATGAGCAGTTCTTC.

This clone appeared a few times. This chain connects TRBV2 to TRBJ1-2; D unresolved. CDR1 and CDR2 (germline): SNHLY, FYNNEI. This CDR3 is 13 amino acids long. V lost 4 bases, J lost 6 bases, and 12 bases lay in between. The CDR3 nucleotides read TGTGCCAGCAGTGGCCGGGCCGGGGATGGCTACACCTTC. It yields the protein CASSGRAGDGYTF.

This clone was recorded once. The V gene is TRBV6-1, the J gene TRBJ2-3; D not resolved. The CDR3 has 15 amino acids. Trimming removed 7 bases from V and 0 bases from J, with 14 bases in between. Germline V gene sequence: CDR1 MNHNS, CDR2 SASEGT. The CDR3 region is CASILDNRSTDTQYF. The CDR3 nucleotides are TGTGCCAGCATTCTAGACAACCGGAGCACAGATACGCAGTATTTT.

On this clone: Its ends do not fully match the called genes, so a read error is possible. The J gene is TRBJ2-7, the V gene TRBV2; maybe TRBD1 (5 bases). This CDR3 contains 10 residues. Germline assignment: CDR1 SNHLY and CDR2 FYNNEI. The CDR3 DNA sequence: TGTGCCAGCAGGGAAGACAGCCGGTACTTC. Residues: CASREDSRYF.

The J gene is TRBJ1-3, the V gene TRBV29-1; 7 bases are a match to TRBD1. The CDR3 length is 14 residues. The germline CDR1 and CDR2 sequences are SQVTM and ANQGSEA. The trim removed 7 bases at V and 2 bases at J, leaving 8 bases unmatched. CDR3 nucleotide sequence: TGCAGCGCTACGACAGGGACACCTGGAAACACCATATATTTT. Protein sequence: CSATTGTPGNTIYF.

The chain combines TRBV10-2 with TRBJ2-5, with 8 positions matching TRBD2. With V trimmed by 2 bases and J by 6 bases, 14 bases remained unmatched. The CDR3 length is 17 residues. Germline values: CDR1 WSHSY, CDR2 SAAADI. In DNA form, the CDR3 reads TGCGCCAGCAGTGAGCCGCTGGGAGCGGGGGCCGTAAAGACCCAGTACTTC. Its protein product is CASSEPLGAGAVKTQYF.

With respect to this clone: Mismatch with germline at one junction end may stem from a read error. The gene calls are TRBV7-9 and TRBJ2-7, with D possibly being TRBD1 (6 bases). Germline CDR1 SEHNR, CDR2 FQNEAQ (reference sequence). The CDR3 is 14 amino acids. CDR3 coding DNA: TGTGCCAGCAGCTTAGAAAAGAACAGGGTCCTTCTTCTTTTC. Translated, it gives CASSLEKNRVLLLF. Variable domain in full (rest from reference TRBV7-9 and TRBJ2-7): DTGVSQNPRHKITKRGQNVTFRCDPISEHNRLYWYRQTLGQGPEFLTYFQNEAQLEKSRLLSDRFSAERPKGSFSTLEIQRTEQGDSAMYLCASSLEKNRVLLLFGPGTRLTVT.

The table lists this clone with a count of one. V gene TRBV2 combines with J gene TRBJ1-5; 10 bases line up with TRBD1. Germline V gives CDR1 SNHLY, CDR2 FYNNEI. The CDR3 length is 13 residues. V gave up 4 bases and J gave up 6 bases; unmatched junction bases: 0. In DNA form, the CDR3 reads TGTGCCAGCAGTGGACAGGGGGCTCAGCCCCAGCATTTT. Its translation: CASSGQGAQPQHF.

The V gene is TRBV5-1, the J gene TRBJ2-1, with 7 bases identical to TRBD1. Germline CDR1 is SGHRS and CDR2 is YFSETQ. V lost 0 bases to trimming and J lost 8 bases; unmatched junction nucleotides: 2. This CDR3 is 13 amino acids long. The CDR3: CASSLGQGDEQFF. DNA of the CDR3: TGCGCCAGCAGCTTGGGACAGGGTGATGAGCAGTTCTTC.

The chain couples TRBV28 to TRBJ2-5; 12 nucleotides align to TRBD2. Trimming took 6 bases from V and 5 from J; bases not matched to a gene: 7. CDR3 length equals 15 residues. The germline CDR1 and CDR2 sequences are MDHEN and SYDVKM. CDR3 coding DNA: TGTGCCAGCAGGTCTAGCGGGAGGGCCGGGGAGACCCAGTACTTC. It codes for CASRSSGRAGETQYF. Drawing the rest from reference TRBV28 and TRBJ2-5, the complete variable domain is DVKVTQSSRYLVKRTGEKVFLECVQDMDHENMFWYRQDPGLGLRLIYFSYDVKMKEKGDIPEGYSVSREKKERFSLILESASTNQTSMYLCASRSSGRAGETQYFGPGTRLLVL.

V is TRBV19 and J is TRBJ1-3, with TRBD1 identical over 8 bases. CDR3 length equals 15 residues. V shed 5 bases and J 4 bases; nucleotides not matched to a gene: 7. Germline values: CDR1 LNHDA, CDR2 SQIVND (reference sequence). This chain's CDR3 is CASSESQGGGNTIYF. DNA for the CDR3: TGTGCCAGTAGTGAATCACAGGGGGGAGGAAACACCATATATTTT.